A single sample is the source of the 17 T cell receptor beta chains below, sequenced in a study of blood T cell repertoires in COVID-19 (dated by TCRdb to about 2020). The library came from the immunoSEQ multiplex PCR assay. Drawn from immuneACCESS, this table holds only the in-frame rearrangements with V and J called that TCRdb kept. Clones are partly lost; checked studies trace under half to an unresolved V gene and leave the rest unexplained. For this sample there are around 29,000 clones; over 70% appear just once. Of the sample, more than 7.5% is held by the ten largest clones. Sequencing input: peripheral blood. The receptor source for this set is an older woman with active or convalescent COVID-19.

The V call is TRBV7-9, the J call TRBJ2-7; D possibly corresponds to TRBD2 (6 bases). This CDR3 contains 15 residues. Between the trimmed V and J ends, which lost 3 bases and 4 bases, there was a span of 16 bases. Germline V lookup: CDR1 SEHNR, CDR2 FQNEAQ (reference sequence). CDR3 sequence reads: CASSFHRDGSYEQYF. DNA for the CDR3: TGTGCCAGCAGCTTCCACCGGGACGGGAGTTACGAGCAGTACTTC.

The table lists this clone with a count of one. Here the CDR3 DNA reads TGTGCCAGCAGTGGGGGACACTCCTACGAGCAGTACTTC. Its translation is CASSGGHSYEQYF. This chain connects TRBV28 to TRBJ2-7; possibly TRBD1 for D (6 bases). CDR1 and CDR2 (germline): MDHEN, SYDVKM. The V end lost 5 bases, the J end lost 0 bases, and 8 bases lay between the germline ends. The CDR3 spans 13 residues.

The CDR3 here is CASSHPDRDYGYTF. DNA for the CDR3: TGTGCCAGCAGCCACCCAGACAGGGACTATGGCTACACCTTC. V gene TRBV7-8 combines with J gene TRBJ1-2, with 7 positions matching TRBD1. This CDR3 region has 14 residues. Per germline, CDR1 SGHVS and CDR2 FQNEAQ. V shed 5 bases and J 3 bases; nucleotides not matched to a gene: 6.

The rearrangement links TRBV5-1 to TRBJ2-7; the match to TRBD1 covers 9 bases. The V segment lost 4 bases and the J segment 2 bases; nucleotides outside the gene matches: 7. The length of the CDR3 is 15 residues. CDR1 and CDR2 from the germline V gene are SGHRS and YFSETQ. The CDR3 spells CASSPGTGPTYEQYF. In nucleotides, the CDR3 is TGCGCCAGCAGCCCCGGGACAGGGCCCACCTACGAGCAGTACTTC. The variable domain in full, completed from reference TRBV5-1 and TRBJ2-7, reads KAGVTQTPRYLIKTRGQQVTLSCSPISGHRSVSWYQQTPGQGLQFLFEYFSETQRNKGNFPGRFSGRQFSNSRSEMNVSTLELGDSALYLCASSPGTGPTYEQYFGPGTRLTVT.

This chain joins TRBV25-1 and TRBJ1-2; 8 nucleotides match TRBD1. Germline V gene data show CDR1 as MGHDK and CDR2 as SYGVNS. V trimming: 3 bases; J trimming: 5 bases; junction bases outside the gene matches: 11. This CDR3 has 16 residues. The CDR3 DNA sequence: TGTGCCAGCAGTGACCCCCACGGGACAGGAGCTTATGGCTACACCTTC. Protein sequence: CASSDPHGTGAYGYTF.

The chain is built from TRBV4-3 and TRBJ1-2, with D maybe TRBD1 (6 bases). Germline V lookup: CDR1 LGHNA, CDR2 YSLEER. The CDR3 is made up of 19 amino acids. V shed 1 base and J shed 1 base, with 22 bases lying between them. In DNA, the CDR3 is TGCGCCAGCAGCCAAGGAGGAAAGGGCGGACAGAGGTATAACTATGGCTACACCTTC. Protein sequence: CASSQGGKGGQRYNYGYTF.

The chain is built from TRBV19 and TRBJ2-6; TRBD2 is a possible D gene (7 bases). V lost 1 base, J lost 2 bases, and 15 bases lay in between. This CDR3 has 18 residues. Germline CDR1 reads LNHDA; CDR2 reads SQIVND (reference sequence). The CDR3 region has the DNA TGTGCCAGTAGTATAGCGGGGGGCAGGATCGCTGGGGCCAACGTCCTGACTTTC. It codes for CASSIAGGRIAGANVLTF. Supplemented by reference TRBV19 and TRBJ2-6, the full variable domain reads DGGITQSPKYLFRKEGQNVTLSCEQNLNHDAMYWYRQDPGQGLRLIYYSQIVNDFQKGDIAEGYSVSREKKESFPLTVTSAQKNPTAFYLCASSIAGGRIAGANVLTFGAGSRLTVL.

The V call is TRBV30, the J call TRBJ1-5; 7 bases agree with TRBD1. The CDR3 has 15 amino acids. V shed 0 bases and J 6 bases; nucleotides not matched to a gene: 8. Germline V gene sequence: CDR1 GTSNPN, CDR2 SVGIG (reference sequence). CDR3 DNA sequence: TGTGCCTGGAGTGTACGGGGGGGGGACAGTCAGCCCCAGCATTTT. Amino acid sequence: CAWSVRGGDSQPQHF.

The V gene is TRBV9, the J gene TRBJ2-6, with 7 bases fitting TRBD1. The V gene's germline CDR1 is SGDLS and CDR2 YYNGEE. Losses at the gene ends were 4 bases for V and 4 bases for J; bases not matched to a gene: 8. This CDR3 comprises 16 residues. The CDR3 bases are TGTGCCAGCAGCCGCATGACAGGGTTCGGGGCCAACGTCCTGACTTTC. Translating it yields CASSRMTGFGANVLTF. Combining the CDR3 with reference TRBV9 and TRBJ2-6 gives the whole variable domain DSGVTQTPKHLITATGQRVTLRCSPRSGDLSVYWYQQSLDQGLQFLIQYYNGEERAKGNILERFSAQQFPDLHSELNLSSLELGDSALYFCASSRMTGFGANVLTFGAGSRLTVL.

This clone has only one observation. CDR3 residues: CASSLDLANIQYF. Written as DNA, the CDR3 is TGTGCCAGCAGCTTAGACTTAGCGAACATTCAGTACTTC. The rearrangement links TRBV7-9 to TRBJ2-4; maybe TRBD2 (5 bases). The CDR3 runs to 13 residues. Germline CDR1 SEHNR, CDR2 FQNEAQ (reference sequence). Deletions cut 1 base from V and 7 bases from J, with 8 bases between.

J is TRBJ1-4 and V is TRBV12-5; TRBD1 agrees at 10 bases. V gave up 10 bases and J gave up 0 bases; unmatched junction bases: 11. Germline CDR1 is LGHNT and CDR2 is FRNRAP. CDR3 length equals 17 residues. The DNA for the CDR3 is TGTGCTAAGCCTCGACAGGGGGCTAGAGCAACTAATGAAAAACTGTTTTTT. This sequence encodes CAKPRQGARATNEKLFF.

J is TRBJ1-3 and V is TRBV5-1; D ambiguous. Germline V gives CDR1 SGHRS, CDR2 YFSETQ. Trimming cost V 4 bases and J 4 bases, with 18 bases left between them. This CDR3 region has 16 residues. DNA of the CDR3: TGCGCCAGCAGCGGGAGAGAGGGCGCGGGAGGAAACACCATATATTTT. Translating gives CASSGREGAGGNTIYF.

This rearrangement joins TRBV19 to TRBJ2-3, with D perhaps TRBD2 (5 bases). Germline-derived CDR1 and CDR2 are LNHDA and SQIVND (reference sequence). The CDR3 is 12 residues long. The V gene lost 2 bases and the J gene lost 10 bases, with 10 bases spanning the gap. The CDR3 here is CASSIFEEAQYF. CDR3 DNA sequence: TGTGCCAGTAGTATATTTGAGGAGGCGCAGTATTTT.

This clone has only a few counts. The chain is built from TRBV5-1 and TRBJ2-1, with a weak D call TRBD2 (6 bases). The CDR3 covers 14 residues. The ends were cut back, 1 base at V and 6 bases at J, with 11 bases in the middle. The V gene's germline CDR1 is SGHRS and CDR2 YFSETQ. CDR3 DNA: TGCGCCAGCAGCTTGAGCGGAGGGATCAATGAGCAGTTCTTC. This translates into CASSLSGGINEQFF.

V usage is TRBV14 and J usage is TRBJ2-1; D might be TRBD2 (5 bases). Germline V lookup: CDR1 SGHDN, CDR2 FVKESK. Trimming took off 0 bases at V and 3 bases at J, with 15 bases between the two ends. The CDR3 loop spans 17 amino acids. CDR3 DNA: TGTGCCAGCAGCCAAGATCGACTCGGGATCGGCTACAATGAGCAGTTCTTC. It translates to CASSQDRLGIGYNEQFF. Full variable domain (rest looked up from reference TRBV14 and TRBJ2-1): EAGVTQFPSHSVIEKGQTVTLRCDPISGHDNLYWYRRVMGKEIKFLLHFVKESKQDESGMPNNRFLAERTGGTYSTLKVQPAELEDSGVYFCASSQDRLGIGYNEQFFGPGTRLTVL.

This chain joins TRBV27 and TRBJ1-2; a weak D match, TRBD1 (5 bases). V was pared by 5 bases and J by 8 bases, with 15 bases between. The CDR3 extends over 13 amino acids. Germline V gene data show CDR1 as MNHEY and CDR2 as SMNVEV (reference sequence). The CDR3 loop is CASSTWRGQGYTF. The DNA for the CDR3 is TGTGCCAGCAGTACATGGAGGGGTCAAGGCTACACCTTC.

V is TRBV3-1 (or the pseudogene TRBV3-2) and J is TRBJ2-2; D ambiguous. This CDR3 spans 12 amino acids. V lost 3 bases, J lost 6 bases, and 5 bases lay in between. Germline V gene data show CDR1 as LGHDT and CDR2 as YNNKEL (reference sequence). The chain's CDR3 is CASSQWPGELFF. The CDR3 DNA follows: TGTGCCAGCAGCCAGTGGCCCGGGGAGCTGTTTTTT.